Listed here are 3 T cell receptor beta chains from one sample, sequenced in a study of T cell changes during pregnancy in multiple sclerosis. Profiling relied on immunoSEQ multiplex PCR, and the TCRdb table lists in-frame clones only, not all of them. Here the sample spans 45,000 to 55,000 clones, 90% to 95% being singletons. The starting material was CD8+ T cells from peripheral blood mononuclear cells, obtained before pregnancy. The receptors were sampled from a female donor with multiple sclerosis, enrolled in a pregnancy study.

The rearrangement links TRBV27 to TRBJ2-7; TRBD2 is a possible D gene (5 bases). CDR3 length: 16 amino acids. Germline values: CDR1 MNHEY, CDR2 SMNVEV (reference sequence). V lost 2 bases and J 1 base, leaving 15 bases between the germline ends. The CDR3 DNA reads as TGTGCCAGCAGTTTAACCGGACTCGCCCAATCCTACGAGCAGTACTTC. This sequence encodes CASSLTGLAQSYEQYF.

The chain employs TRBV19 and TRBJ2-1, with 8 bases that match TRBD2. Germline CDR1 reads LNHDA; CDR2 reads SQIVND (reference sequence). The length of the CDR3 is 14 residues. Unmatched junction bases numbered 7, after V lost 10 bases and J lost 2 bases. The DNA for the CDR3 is TGTGCCACTTCCCCCGGGGGGGCCTACAATGAGCAGTTCTTC. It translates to CATSPGGAYNEQFF.

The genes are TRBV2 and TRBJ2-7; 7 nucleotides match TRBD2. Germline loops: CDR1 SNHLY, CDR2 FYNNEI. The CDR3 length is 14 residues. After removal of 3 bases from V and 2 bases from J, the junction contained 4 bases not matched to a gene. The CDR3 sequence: CASSDPSGTYEQYF. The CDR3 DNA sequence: TGTGCCAGCAGTGATCCTAGCGGAACCTACGAGCAGTACTTC.